The 8 T cell receptor beta chains presented below share a single source sample, sequenced in a study of long-term antiretroviral therapy in people with HIV. With survey level as its setting, the immunoSEQ assay was v3.0. Generated by immunoSEQ multiplex PCR, the TCRdb table keeps only in-frame clones and is missing some. The table has about 32,000 clones, around 94% seen once. The sample consisted of unsorted PBMCs, taken 4.1 years after starting antiretroviral therapy. Every receptor here comes from a woman aged 50 to 60 with HIV.

V gene TRBV6-5 combines with J gene TRBJ1-1; D may be TRBD1 (6 bases). V was shortened by 3 bases and J by 5 bases, with 10 bases between the two germline ends. In germline, CDR1 is MNHEY, CDR2 SVGAGI. This CDR3 has 13 residues. DNA for the CDR3: TGTGCCAGCAGTTATCTGGGGGCTACTGAAGCTTTCTTT. Residues: CASSYLGATEAFF.

CDR3 DNA sequence: TGTGCCAGCAGTTACCCCCTCGGACAGAGGAACACTGAAGCTTTCTTT. It codes for CASSYPLGQRNTEAFF. The rearrangement joins TRBV6-6 to TRBJ1-1; TRBD1 is a possible D gene (6 bases). V gave up 2 bases and J gave up 1 base, with 14 bases separating them. This CDR3 spans 16 amino acids. Germline V gene data show CDR1 as MNHNY and CDR2 as SVGAGI (reference sequence).

The chain recombines TRBV19 with TRBJ2-5, with TRBD2 identical over 7 bases. Trimming removed 7 bases from V and 2 bases from J; junction bases left unmatched: 7. The CDR3 has 14 residues. Germline CDR1 LNHDA, CDR2 SQIVND (reference sequence). CDR3 loop: CASKGGLPQETQYF. The CDR3, as DNA: TGTGCCAGTAAGGGAGGGCTGCCGCAAGAGACCCAGTACTTC.

V usage is TRBV5-1 and J usage is TRBJ1-5; 9 nucleotides line up with TRBD1. The CDR3 is made up of 14 amino acids. Trimming removed 8 bases from V and 4 bases from J; junction bases left unmatched: 7. Germline V lookup: CDR1 SGHRS, CDR2 YFSETQ. CDR3 residues: CASKQGAGNQPQHF. CDR3 nucleotides: TGCGCCAGTAAACAGGGGGCGGGAAATCAGCCCCAGCATTTT.

The genes are TRBV6-5 and TRBJ2-5, with 12 bases aligning to TRBD2. V shed 7 bases and J 5 bases; nucleotides not matched to a gene: 2. CDR3 length: 13 residues. Germline V CDR1 and CDR2: MNHEY, SVGAGI. CDR3 loop: CASTSGGEETQYF. The CDR3 nucleotides are TGTGCCAGCACTAGCGGGGGGGAGGAGACCCAGTACTTC.

The chain has TRBV7-2 and TRBJ2-3, with TRBD2 as a possible D gene (7 bases). V lost 3 bases and J 6 bases, leaving 16 bases between the germline ends. Per the germline V gene, CDR1 is SGHTA and CDR2 is FQGNSA. CDR3 length: 15 residues. In nucleotides, the CDR3 is TGTGCCAGCAGCTTTTTGGGCGGGGGCTGGGATACGCAGTATTTT. This encodes CASSFLGGGWDTQYF.

This clone was recorded once. This chain uses TRBV2 with TRBJ2-5, with D unresolved. Germline V gives CDR1 SNHLY, CDR2 FYNNEI. The CDR3 consists of 13 residues. Trimming removed 4 bases from V and 5 bases from J, with 11 bases in between. The CDR3 nucleotides are TGTGCCAGCAGTGGTCTTAGGTCGGAGACCCAGTACTTC. Translating gives CASSGLRSETQYF.

The chain employs TRBV27 and TRBJ2-5, with 7 nucleotides matching TRBD1. The CDR3 is 16 amino acids. Germline CDR1 and CDR2: MNHEY and SMNVEV (reference sequence). V was pared by 5 bases and J by 3 bases, with 12 bases of the junction left unmatched. The CDR3 protein is CASSPTADREKETQYF. In DNA, the CDR3 is TGTGCCAGCAGTCCCACCGCCGACAGGGAGAAAGAGACCCAGTACTTC.